The entry below describes one T cell receptor beta chain. The target antigen is unknown. The ends were cut back, 4 bases at V and 8 bases at J, with 13 bases in the middle. CDR1 is SGHRS and CDR2 is YFSETQ in the germline V gene. There are 13 residues in the CDR3. The data belong to a study of blood T cells in healthy people across ages. Findings and limits, study-wide: Older age coincided with a roughly linear decline in TCR beta diversity per million T cells.

A second PCR of roughly 7 to 11 cycles used a sample-barcoded 5' primer and a J-beta primer mix. There were at least 2.5 million CDR3-containing paired-end reads obtained from each sample. Using its own MiXCR run on the 5' RACE reads, TCRdb lists one record per CDR3 protein. This sample has some 860,000 distinct CDR3 sequences, with approximately 60% found just once. This chain connects TRBV5-1 to TRBJ1-5, with a tentative D call TRBD1 (5 bases). The sample taken for sequencing was blood. The source is a man aged 40-49 years in good health. The CDR3 region has the DNA TGCGCCAGCAGCCCCGGGGGTGGGGAGCCCCAGCATTTT. Its translation is CASSPGGGEPQHF.